This T cell receptor (beta chain) was found in a study of blood T cell repertoires in COVID-19. Study-wide background: There were acute and convalescent COVID-19 samples, and they came from the United States, Italy and Spain. PBMCs, B-cell-depleted T cells, or T cells provided the cDNA or gDNA that made up the material.

Original processing methods: From reference gene primer amplification, estimates of nucleated cell counts were derived. Profiled with immunoSEQ multiplex PCR; TCRdb holds only in-frame clones, not every one. For V, J and clone size, that table is used; D and trimming come from the DNA. The data show 130,000 to 150,000 clones, approximately 84% seen once. V was shortened by 4 bases and J by 0 bases, with 10 bases between the two germline ends. The CDR3 is 16 residues long. The germline CDR1 and CDR2 sequences are MDHEN and SYDVKM. This clone was detected once. Sequences were obtained from peripheral blood. This clonotype was obtained from a human donor in a cohort sampled during active COVID-19. This chain uses TRBV28 with TRBJ2-6, with TRBD1 as a possible D gene (6 bases). CDR3 sequence (DNA): TGTGCCAGCAGTTCCACAGGGTTCTCTGGGGCCAACGTCCTGACTTTC. Its protein is CASSSTGFSGANVLTF.